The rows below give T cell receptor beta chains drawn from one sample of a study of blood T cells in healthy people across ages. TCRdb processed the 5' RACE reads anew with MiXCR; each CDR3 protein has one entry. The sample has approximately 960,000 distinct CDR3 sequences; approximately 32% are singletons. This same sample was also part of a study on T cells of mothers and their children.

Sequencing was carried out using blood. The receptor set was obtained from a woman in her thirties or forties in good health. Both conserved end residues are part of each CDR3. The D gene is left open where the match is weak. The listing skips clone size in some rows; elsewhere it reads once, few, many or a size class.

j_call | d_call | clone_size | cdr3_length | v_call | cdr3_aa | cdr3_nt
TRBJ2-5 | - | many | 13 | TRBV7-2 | CASSFDRGETQYF | TGTGCCAGCAGTTTTGACCGGGGGGAGACCCAGTACTTC
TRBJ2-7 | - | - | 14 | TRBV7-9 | CASSSGTRYNEQYF | TGTGCCAGCAGCTCCGGGACACGGTACAATGAGCAGTACTTC
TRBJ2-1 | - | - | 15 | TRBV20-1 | CSARGTFSSYNEQFF | TGCAGTGCTCGAGGCACTTTCAGCTCCTACAATGAGCAGTTCTTC
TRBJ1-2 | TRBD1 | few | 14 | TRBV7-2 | CASSFDRGTYGYTF | TGTGCCAGCAGCTTTGACAGGGGCACCTATGGCTACACCTTC
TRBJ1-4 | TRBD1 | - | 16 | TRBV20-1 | CSAYPGTGATNEKLFF | TGCAGTGCTTACCCAGGGACAGGGGCAACTAATGAAAAACTGTTTTTT
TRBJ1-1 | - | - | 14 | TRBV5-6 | CASSLSRGSAEAFF | TGTGCCAGCAGCTTAAGCAGGGGATCGGCTGAAGCTTTCTTT
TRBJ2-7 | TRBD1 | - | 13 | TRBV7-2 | CANGTGAPYEQYF | TGTGCCAACGGGACAGGTGCCCCCTACGAGCAGTACTTC
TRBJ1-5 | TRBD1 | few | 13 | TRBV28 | CASIKQGNQPQHF | TGTGCCAGCATTAAACAGGGGAATCAGCCCCAGCATTTT
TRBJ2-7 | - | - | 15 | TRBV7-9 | CASSSEKSAGYEQYF | TGTGCCAGCAGCTCCGAGAAATCCGCGGGATACGAGCAGTACTTC
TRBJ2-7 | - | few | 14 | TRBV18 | CASSLKSGAYEQYF | TGTGCCAGCTCACTAAAGTCAGGTGCCTACGAGCAGTACTTC
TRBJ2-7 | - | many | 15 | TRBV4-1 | CASSPSLTAPYEQYF | TGCGCCAGCAGCCCCAGCCTGACAGCGCCCTACGAGCAGTACTTC
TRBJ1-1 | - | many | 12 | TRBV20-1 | CSASLGETEAFF | TGCAGTGCTAGCTTGGGAGAAACTGAAGCTTTCTTT
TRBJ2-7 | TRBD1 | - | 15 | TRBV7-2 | CASSPSPDRAYEQYF | TGTGCCAGCAGCCCGAGTCCGGACAGGGCCTACGAGCAGTACTTC
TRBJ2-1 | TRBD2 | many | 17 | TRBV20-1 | CSAARAGRESSYNEQFF | TGCAGTGCTGCTCGGGCAGGGCGGGAGAGCTCCTACAATGAGCAGTTCTTC
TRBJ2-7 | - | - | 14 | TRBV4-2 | CASSQDPGPYGQYF | TGTGCCAGCAGCCAAGATCCGGGACCCTACGGGCAGTACTTC
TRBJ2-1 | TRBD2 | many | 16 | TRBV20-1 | CSARDPAGGNYNEQFF | TGCAGTGCTAGAGATCCAGCGGGGGGCAATTACAATGAGCAGTTCTTC
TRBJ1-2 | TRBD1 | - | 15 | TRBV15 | CATSRGGGENYGYTF | TGTGCCACCAGCAGAGGAGGGGGCGAGAACTATGGCTACACCTTC
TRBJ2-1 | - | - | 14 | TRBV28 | CASINRNSYNEQFF | TGTGCCAGCATAAACAGGAACTCCTACAATGAGCAGTTCTTC
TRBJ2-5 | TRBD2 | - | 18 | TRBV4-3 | CASSQDRGWSGRWGTQYF | TGCGCCAGCAGCCAAGATCGAGGCTGGTCCGGGAGGTGGGGGACCCAGTACTTC
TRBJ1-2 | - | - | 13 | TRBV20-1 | CSATGLLRHGYTF | TGCAGTGCTACGGGACTCCTAAGGCATGGCTACACCTTC
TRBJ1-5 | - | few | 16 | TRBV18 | CASSPSGEGRGQPQHF | TGTGCCAGCTCACCATCAGGGGAGGGGAGAGGTCAGCCCCAGCATTTT
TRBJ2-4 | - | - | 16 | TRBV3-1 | CASSHEQGTGKNIQYF | TGTGCCAGCAGCCATGAACAGGGAACGGGCAAAAACATTCAGTACTTC
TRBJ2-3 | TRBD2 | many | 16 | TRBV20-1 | CSAPDYSSGGTDTQYF | TGCAGTGCTCCAGACTACTCTAGCGGCGGCACAGATACGCAGTATTTT
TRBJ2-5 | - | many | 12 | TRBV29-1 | CSVDGGRKTQYF | TGCAGCGTTGATGGGGGGCGGAAGACCCAGTACTTC
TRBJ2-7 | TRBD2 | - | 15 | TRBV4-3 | CASSQGTSGRTEQYF | TGCGCCAGCAGCCAAGGGACTAGCGGGAGAACCGAGCAGTACTTC
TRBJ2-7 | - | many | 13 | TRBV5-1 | CASSLAGQAEQYF | TGCGCCAGCAGCTTGGCGGGCCAGGCCGAGCAGTACTTC
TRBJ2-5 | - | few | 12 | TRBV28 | CASREGLETQYF | TGTGCCAGCAGGGAGGGGCTAGAGACCCAGTACTTC